Described below is a single T cell receptor (beta chain) sequence and its context. Assay: immunoSEQ multiplex PCR; the TCRdb copy retains only in-frame clones and omits some. Counted here are tens of thousands of clones, around 84% occurring once; the ten biggest clones make up roughly 0.79%. This sample was included in a study of OX40 agonist ivuxolimab in advanced cancers. Germline values: CDR1 SGHNT, CDR2 YENEEA. The CDR3 covers 12 residues. The V end lost 8 bases, the J end lost 5 bases, and 12 bases lay between the germline ends. The chain carries TRBV11-3 and TRBJ1-1, with D unresolved. The clonotype was recovered from an adult with an advanced solid tumor such as melanoma, head and neck, liver or kidney cancer. This material consisted of CD4+ or CD8+ T cells sorted from blood, taken in a trial of the OX40 agonist ivuxolimab. CDR3 in amino acids: CASARGGTEAFF. The CDR3 coding sequence is TGTGCCAGCGCGAGAGGAGGGACTGAAGCTTTCTTT. The full variable domain, rest sourced from reference TRBV11-3 and TRBJ1-1, is EAGVVQSPRYKIIEKKQPVAFWCNPISGHNTLYWYLQNLGQGPELLIRYENEEAVDDSQLPKDRFSAERLKGVDSTLKIQPAELGDSAVYLCASARGGTEAFFGQGTRLTVV.